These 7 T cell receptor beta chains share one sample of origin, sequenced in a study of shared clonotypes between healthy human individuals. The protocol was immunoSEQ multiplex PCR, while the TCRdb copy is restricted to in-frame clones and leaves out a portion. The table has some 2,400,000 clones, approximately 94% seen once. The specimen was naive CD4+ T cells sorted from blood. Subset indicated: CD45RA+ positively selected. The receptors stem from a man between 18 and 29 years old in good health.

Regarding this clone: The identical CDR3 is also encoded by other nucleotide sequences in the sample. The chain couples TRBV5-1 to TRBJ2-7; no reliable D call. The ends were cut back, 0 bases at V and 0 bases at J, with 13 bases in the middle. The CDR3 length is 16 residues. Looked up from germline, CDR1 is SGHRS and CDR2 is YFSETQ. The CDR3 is CASSLGGSVSSYEQYF. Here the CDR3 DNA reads TGCGCCAGCAGCTTGGGAGGCAGCGTGAGCTCCTACGAGCAGTACTTC.

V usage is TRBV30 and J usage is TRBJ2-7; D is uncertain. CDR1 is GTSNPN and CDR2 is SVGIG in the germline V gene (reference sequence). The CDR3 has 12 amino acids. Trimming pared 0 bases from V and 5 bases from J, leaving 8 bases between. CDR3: CAWSVPQDEQYF. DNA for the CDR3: TGTGCCTGGAGTGTACCCCAGGACGAGCAGTACTTC.

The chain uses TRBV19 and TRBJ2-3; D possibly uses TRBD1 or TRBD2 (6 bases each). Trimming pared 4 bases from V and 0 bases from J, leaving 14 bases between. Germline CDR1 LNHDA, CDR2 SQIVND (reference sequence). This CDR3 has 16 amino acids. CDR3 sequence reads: CASSNRGPKSTDTQYF. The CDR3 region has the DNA TGTGCCAGTAGTAATCGGGGGCCCAAGAGCACAGATACGCAGTATTTT.

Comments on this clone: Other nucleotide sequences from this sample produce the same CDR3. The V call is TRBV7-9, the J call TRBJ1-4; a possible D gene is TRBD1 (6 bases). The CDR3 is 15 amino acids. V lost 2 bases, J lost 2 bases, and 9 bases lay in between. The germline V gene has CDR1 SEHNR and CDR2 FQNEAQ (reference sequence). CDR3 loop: CASSLQGGTNEKLFF. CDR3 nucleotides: TGTGCCAGCAGCTTACAAGGGGGGACTAATGAAAAACTGTTTTTT.

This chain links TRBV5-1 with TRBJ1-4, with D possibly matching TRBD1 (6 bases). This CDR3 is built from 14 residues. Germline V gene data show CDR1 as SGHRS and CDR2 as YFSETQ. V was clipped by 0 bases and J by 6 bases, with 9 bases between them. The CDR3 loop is CASSLEGGYEKLFF. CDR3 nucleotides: TGCGCCAGCAGCTTGGAGGGGGGATATGAAAAACTGTTTTTT.

The CDR3 sequence is CASSYRGEGKLFF. The CDR3 DNA follows: TGTGCCAGCAGTTACCGGGGGGAGGGGAAACTGTTTTTT. The V and J genes are TRBV6-5 and TRBJ1-4, with D possibly matching TRBD1 (5 bases). V was cut by 2 bases and J by 11 bases, with 12 bases left in between. Germline loops: CDR1 MNHEY, CDR2 SVGAGI. This CDR3 has 13 residues.

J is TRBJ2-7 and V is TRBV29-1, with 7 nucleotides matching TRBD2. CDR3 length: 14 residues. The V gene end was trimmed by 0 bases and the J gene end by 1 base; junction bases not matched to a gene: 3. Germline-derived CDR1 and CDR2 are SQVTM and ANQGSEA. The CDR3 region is CSVEDREGSYEQYF. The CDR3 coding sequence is TGCAGCGTTGAAGACAGGGAGGGGTCCTACGAGCAGTACTTC.